This T cell receptor beta chain comes out of a study of regulatory T cells in long-lasting Graves disease. Time point described: newly diagnosed GD, antithyroid drugs for less than 3 months. Following extraction of RNA from PBMCs, that RNA was used to make the TCR library. A note on this clonotype: Germline and junction disagree at one end, which may indicate a read error.

TCR beta libraries were built with iRepertoire HTBI primers and Arm-PCR of CDR3 regions. TCRdb re-analysed the multiplex PCR reads in MiXCR, keeping a single row per CDR3 protein. The sample records fewer than 650,000 distinct CDR3 sequences, roughly 15% being singletons. This sample was shared with a second study, whose subject was T cells in Graves' hyperthyroidism and ophthalmopathy. That source reports: When the TCR CDR3 underwent first-round RT-PCR, the HTBI primer set was used. Model output signaled ophthalmopathy a median about seven months ahead of onset.

The source material was peripheral blood mononuclear cells (PBMCs), sampled at new diagnosis, from a patient treated with antithyroid drugs. The receptor was derived from a woman in her thirties with Graves disease.

The CDR3 protein is CASSSNPRRREDYYEQYF. CDR3 bases: TGTGCAAGCAGTAGCAACCCTCGACGCAGGGAGGATTACTACGAGCAGTACTTC. J is TRBJ2-7 and V is TRBV2; maybe TRBD2 (6 bases). The CDR3 runs 18 residues. CDR1 is SNHLY and CDR2 is FYNNEI in the germline V gene.